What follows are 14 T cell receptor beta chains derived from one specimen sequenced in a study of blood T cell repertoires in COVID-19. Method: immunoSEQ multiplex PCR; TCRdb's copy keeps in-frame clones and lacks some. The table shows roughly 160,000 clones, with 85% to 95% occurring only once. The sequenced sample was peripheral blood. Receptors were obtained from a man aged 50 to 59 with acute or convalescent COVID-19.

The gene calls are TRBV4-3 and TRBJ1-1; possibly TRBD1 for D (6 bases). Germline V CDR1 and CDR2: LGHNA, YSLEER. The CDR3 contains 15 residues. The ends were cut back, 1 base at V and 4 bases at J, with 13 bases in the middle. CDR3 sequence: CASSQAYRVGTEAFF. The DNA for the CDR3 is TGCGCCAGCAGCCAAGCATACAGGGTTGGCACTGAAGCTTTCTTT.

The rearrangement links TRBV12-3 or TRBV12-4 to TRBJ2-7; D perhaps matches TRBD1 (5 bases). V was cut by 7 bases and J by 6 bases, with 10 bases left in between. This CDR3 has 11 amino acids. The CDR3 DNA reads TGTGCCAGCACTTGGCAGGGCGAGCAGTACTTC. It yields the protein CASTWQGEQYF.

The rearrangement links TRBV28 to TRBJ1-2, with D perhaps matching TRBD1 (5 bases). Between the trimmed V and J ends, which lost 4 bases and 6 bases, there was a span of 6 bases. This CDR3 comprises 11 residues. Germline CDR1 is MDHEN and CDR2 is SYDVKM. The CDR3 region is CASSSGDGYTF. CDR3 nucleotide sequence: TGTGCCAGCAGTTCGGGGGATGGCTACACCTTC.

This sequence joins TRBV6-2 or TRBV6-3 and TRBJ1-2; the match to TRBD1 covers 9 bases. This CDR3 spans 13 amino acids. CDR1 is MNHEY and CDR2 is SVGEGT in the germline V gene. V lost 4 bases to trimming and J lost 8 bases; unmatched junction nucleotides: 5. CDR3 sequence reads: CASSWRQGDGYTF. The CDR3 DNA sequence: TGTGCCAGCAGTTGGCGACAGGGGGACGGCTACACCTTC.

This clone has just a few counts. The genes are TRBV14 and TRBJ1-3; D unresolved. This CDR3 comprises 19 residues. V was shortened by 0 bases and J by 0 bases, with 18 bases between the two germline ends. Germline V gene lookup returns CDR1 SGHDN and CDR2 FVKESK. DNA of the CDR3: TGTGCCAGCAGCCAAGACCCAACACTATATTTCAACTCTGGAAACACCATATATTTT. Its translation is CASSQDPTLYFNSGNTIYF.

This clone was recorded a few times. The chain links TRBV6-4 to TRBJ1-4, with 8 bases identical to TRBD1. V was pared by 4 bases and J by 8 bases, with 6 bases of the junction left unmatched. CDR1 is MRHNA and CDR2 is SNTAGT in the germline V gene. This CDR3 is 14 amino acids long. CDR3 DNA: TGTGCCAGCAGTGGCTTCAGGGGGCGCGAAAAACTGTTTTTT. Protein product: CASSGFRGREKLFF.

The CDR3 DNA reads TGTGCCAGCAGTGAAGTATATACTACTAACTATGGCTACACCTTC. Encoded protein: CASSEVYTTNYGYTF. This chain uses TRBV6-1 with TRBJ1-2, with unresolved D. Germline V gene data show CDR1 as MNHNS and CDR2 as SASEGT. Trimming stripped 1 base from V and 0 bases from J, with 9 bases between. CDR3 length: 15 amino acids.

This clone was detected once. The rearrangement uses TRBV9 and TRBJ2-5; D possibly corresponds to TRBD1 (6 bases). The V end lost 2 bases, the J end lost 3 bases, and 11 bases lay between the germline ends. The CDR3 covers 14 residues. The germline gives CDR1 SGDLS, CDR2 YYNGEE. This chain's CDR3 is CASSVGQPKETQYF. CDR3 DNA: TGTGCCAGCAGCGTTGGACAGCCCAAAGAGACCCAGTACTTC.

CDR3 nucleotides: TGTGCCAGCAGGAAGTCCGGGACAGGGCCGATTTATGGCTACACCTTC. It encodes CASRKSGTGPIYGYTF. The chain combines TRBV5-6 with TRBJ1-2; 9 bases match TRBD1. Looked up from germline, CDR1 is SGHDT and CDR2 is YYEEEE. J lost 5 bases, V lost 5 bases, and 13 bases had no gene match. This CDR3 contains 16 residues.

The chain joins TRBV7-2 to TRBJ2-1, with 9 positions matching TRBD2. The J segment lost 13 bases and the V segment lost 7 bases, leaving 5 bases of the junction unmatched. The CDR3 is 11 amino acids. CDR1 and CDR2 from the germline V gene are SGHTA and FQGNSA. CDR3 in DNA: TGTGCCAGCACCACCGGGACTAGCCAGTTCTTC. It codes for CASTTGTSQFF.

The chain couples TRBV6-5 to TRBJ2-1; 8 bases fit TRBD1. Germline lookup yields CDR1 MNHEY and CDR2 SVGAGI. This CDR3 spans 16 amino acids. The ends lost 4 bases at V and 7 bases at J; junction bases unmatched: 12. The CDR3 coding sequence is TGTGCCAGCAGTTTACACCTTCCGACAGGGGCGAATGAGCAGTTCTTC. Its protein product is CASSLHLPTGANEQFF.

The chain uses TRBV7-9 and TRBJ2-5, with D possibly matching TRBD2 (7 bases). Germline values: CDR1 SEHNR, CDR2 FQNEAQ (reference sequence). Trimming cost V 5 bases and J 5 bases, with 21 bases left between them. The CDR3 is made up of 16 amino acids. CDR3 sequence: CASSLLGRGPGETQYF. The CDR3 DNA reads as TGTGCCAGCAGCCTCCTCGGGCGGGGGCCGGGGGAGACCCAGTACTTC.

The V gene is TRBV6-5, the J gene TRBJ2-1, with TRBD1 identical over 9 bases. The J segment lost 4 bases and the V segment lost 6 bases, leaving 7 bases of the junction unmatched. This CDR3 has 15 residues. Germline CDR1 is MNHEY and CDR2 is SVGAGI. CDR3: CASSYDRGIYNEQFF. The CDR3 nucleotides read TGTGCCAGCAGCTATGACAGGGGGATATACAATGAGCAGTTCTTC.

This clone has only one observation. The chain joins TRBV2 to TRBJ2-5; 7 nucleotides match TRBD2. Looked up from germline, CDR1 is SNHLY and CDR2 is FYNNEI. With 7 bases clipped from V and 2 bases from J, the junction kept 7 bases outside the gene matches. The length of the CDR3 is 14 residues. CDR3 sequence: CASNSYGGQETQYF. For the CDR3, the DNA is TGTGCCAGCAACTCGTACGGGGGGCAAGAGACCCAGTACTTC. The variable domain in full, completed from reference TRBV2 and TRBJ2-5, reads EPEVTQTPSHQVTQMGQEVILRCVPISNHLYFYWYRQILGQKVEFLVSFYNNEISEKSEIFDDQFSVERPDGSNFTLKIRSTKLEDSAMYFCASNSYGGQETQYFGPGTRLLVL.